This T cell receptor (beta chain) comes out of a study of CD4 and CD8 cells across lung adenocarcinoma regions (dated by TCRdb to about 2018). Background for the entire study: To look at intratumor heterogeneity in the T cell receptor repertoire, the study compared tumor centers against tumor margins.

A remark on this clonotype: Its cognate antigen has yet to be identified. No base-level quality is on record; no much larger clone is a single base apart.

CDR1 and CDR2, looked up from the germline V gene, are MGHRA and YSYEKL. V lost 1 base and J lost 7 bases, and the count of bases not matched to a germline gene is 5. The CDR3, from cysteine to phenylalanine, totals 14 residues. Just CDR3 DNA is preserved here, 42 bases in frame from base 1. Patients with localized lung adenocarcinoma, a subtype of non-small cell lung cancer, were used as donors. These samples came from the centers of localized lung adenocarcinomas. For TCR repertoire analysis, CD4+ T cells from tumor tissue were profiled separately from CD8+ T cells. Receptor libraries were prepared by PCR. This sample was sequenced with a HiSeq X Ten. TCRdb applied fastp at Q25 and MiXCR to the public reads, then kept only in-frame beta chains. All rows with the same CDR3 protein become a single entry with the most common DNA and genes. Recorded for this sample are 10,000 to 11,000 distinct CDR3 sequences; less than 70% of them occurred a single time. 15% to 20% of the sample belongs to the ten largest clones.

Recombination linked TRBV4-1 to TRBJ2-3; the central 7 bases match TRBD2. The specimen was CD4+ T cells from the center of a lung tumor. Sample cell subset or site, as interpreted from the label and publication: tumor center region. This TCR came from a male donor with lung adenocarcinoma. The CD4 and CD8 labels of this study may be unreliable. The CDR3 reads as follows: CASSQGASGNTQYF. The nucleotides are TGCGCCAGCAGCCAAGGGGCTAGCGGAAATACGCAGTATTTT.